The text below deals with one TCR beta chain. Its antigen is currently unknown. This specimen belongs to a study of monozygotic twins with inflammatory bowel disease. TCRdb reworked the 5' RACE reads into one entry per CDR3 protein, no DNA. Its listing shows 160,000 or so distinct CDR3 sequences. CDR3 length: 16 amino acids. Germline V gives CDR1 MNHEY, CDR2 SVGAGI. General study findings and limits: Healthy co-twins had higher TCRbeta inverse Simpson diversity than their IBD twins. Fewer shared clonotypes with others were found in IBD patients than in healthy twins, especially with disease activity.

V is TRBV6-5 and J is TRBJ1-6; the D gene TCRdb calls, TRBD1, cannot be checked with no DNA. Input material: blood. This TCR derives from a human donor with ulcerative colitis or Crohn's disease, or a healthy co-twin of an affected twin (not recorded which). The CDR3 region is CASSFTADRVNSPLHF.